One sample yielded the 24 T cell receptor beta chains listed below, sequenced in a study of blood T cell repertoires in COVID-19. Produced via immunoSEQ multiplex PCR; TCRdb's table is partial and in-frame only. The sample lists about 480,000 clones; 75% to 90% were seen once. Sequenced sample: peripheral blood. These receptors all come from a man between 18 and 29 years old with COVID-19, enrolled during active disease.

The CDR3 is CASSFLGGGNQPQHF. The CDR3 DNA sequence: TGTGCCAGCAGCTTTCTAGGGGGTGGCAATCAGCCCCAGCATTTT. The rearrangement joins TRBV7-2 to TRBJ1-5; TRBD1 might be the D (6 bases). The germline V and J ends were trimmed by 3 bases and 2 bases, with 11 bases remaining between them. The germline V gene has CDR1 SGHTA and CDR2 FQGNSA. The CDR3 spans 15 residues.

The chain joins TRBV5-1 to TRBJ2-3, with 7 bases lining up with TRBD1. Per germline, CDR1 SGHRS and CDR2 YFSETQ. This CDR3 comprises 14 residues. V gave up 2 bases and J gave up 4 bases; unmatched junction bases: 4. The CDR3 DNA reads TGCGCCAGCAGCTTTAAAGGGGGCCCAGATACGCAGTATTTT. Its translation: CASSFKGGPDTQYF.

Only one count was recorded for this clone. V gene TRBV15 combines with J gene TRBJ1-1; the D is unclear. The CDR3 runs to 12 residues. The V and J ends lost 4 bases and 0 bases respectively, with 3 bases between them. Germline CDR1 and CDR2: LNHNV and YYDKDF (reference sequence). CDR3 nucleotide sequence: TGTGCCACCAGCAATATGAACACTGAAGCTTTCTTT. It codes for CATSNMNTEAFF.

This sequence joins TRBV6-5 and TRBJ2-7; a possible D gene is TRBD2 (7 bases). Trimming removed 6 bases from V and 2 bases from J, with 17 bases in between. The CDR3 loop spans 15 amino acids. The V gene's germline CDR1 is MNHEY and CDR2 SVGAGI. CDR3 in DNA: TGTGCCAGCAGAACCTCGGGGGGCTTCACCTACGAGCAGTACTTC. It is translated as CASRTSGGFTYEQYF.

The chain recombines TRBV4-1 with TRBJ1-1; no clear D gene. This CDR3 has 14 amino acids. In germline, CDR1 is MGHRA, CDR2 YSYEKL. Trimming took off 3 bases at V and 4 bases at J, with 12 bases between the two ends. CDR3 in amino acids: CASSQREEGTEAFF. CDR3 DNA sequence: TGCGCCAGCAGCCAGAGAGAGGAGGGCACTGAAGCTTTCTTT.

With respect to this clone: The junction departs from germline at one end; a sequencing error may be responsible. The chain couples TRBV30 to TRBJ2-1; the match to TRBD2 covers 14 bases. The CDR3 has 13 amino acids. Per the germline V gene, CDR1 is GTSNPN and CDR2 is SVGIG (reference sequence). The CDR3 DNA is TGTGCCTGGACCGACGGGACTAGCGGGAGAAACGTCTTC. Its protein is CAWTDGTSGRNVF.

The V gene is TRBV5-4, the J gene TRBJ1-1, with D possibly being TRBD1 (5 bases). Germline CDR1 is SGHNT and CDR2 is YYREEE (reference sequence). CDR3 length: 15 residues. Trimming pared 4 bases from V and 8 bases from J, leaving 21 bases between. The CDR3 region has the DNA TGTGCCAGCAGCGTGATAGGGGCCCCGCTCGGGGAAGCTTTCTTT. Encoded protein: CASSVIGAPLGEAFF.

This clone was observed once. J is TRBJ1-2 and V is TRBV13; D call uncertain. The CDR3 runs 17 residues. The V and J ends lost 2 bases and 5 bases respectively, with 21 bases between them. Germline CDR1 is PRHDT and CDR2 is FYEKMQ (reference sequence). CDR3 nucleotide sequence: TGTGCCAGCAGCTTATCTAGCTACCTCTTAGGGCAGTATGGCTACACCTTC. Protein product: CASSLSSYLLGQYGYTF.

The chain combines TRBV5-4 with TRBJ2-1; the match to TRBD1 covers 10 bases. V shed 0 bases, J shed 7 bases, and the junction held 1 base outside the gene matches. The germline CDR1 and CDR2 sequences are SGHNT and YYREEE (reference sequence). There are 14 residues in the CDR3. The CDR3 bases are TGTGCCAGCAGCTTGGGGGACAGGGGAAATGAGCAGTTCTTC. Protein product: CASSLGDRGNEQFF.

The V call is TRBV7-9, the J call TRBJ2-7; possibly TRBD1 for D (5 bases). V was pared by 1 base and J by 3 bases, with 13 bases between. Germline V CDR1 and CDR2: SEHNR, FQNEAQ (reference sequence). There are 15 residues in the CDR3. CDR3 residues: CASSLVGDPHYEQYF. For the CDR3, the DNA is TGTGCCAGCAGCTTAGTAGGGGATCCCCACTACGAGCAGTACTTC. Drawing the rest from reference TRBV7-9 and TRBJ2-7, the complete variable domain is DTGVSQNPRHKITKRGQNVTFRCDPISEHNRLYWYRQTLGQGPEFLTYFQNEAQLEKSRLLSDRFSAERPKGSFSTLEIQRTEQGDSAMYLCASSLVGDPHYEQYFGPGTRLTVT.

This chain links TRBV18 with TRBJ2-7, with 7 nucleotides matching TRBD2. In germline, CDR1 is KGHSH, CDR2 LQKENI. V lost 3 bases and J lost 0; bases outside the gene matches: 8. CDR3 length: 16 residues. CDR3 bases: TGTGCCAGCTCACCGTCGGGCCAGCGGGGCTCCTACGAGCAGTACTTC. It translates to CASSPSGQRGSYEQYF.

This clone was counted a few times. The V gene is TRBV19, the J gene TRBJ2-1, with 7 bases fitting TRBD2. Germline lookup yields CDR1 LNHDA and CDR2 SQIVND (reference sequence). V shed 1 base, J shed 3 bases, and the junction held 6 bases outside the gene matches. The CDR3 is made up of 16 amino acids. CDR3 DNA: TGTGCCAGTAGTATAGCCAGCGGGAACATCTACAATGAGCAGTTCTTC. Its protein product is CASSIASGNIYNEQFF.

The chain has TRBV29-1 and TRBJ1-5; weak D call: TRBD1 (6 bases). CDR3 length: 13 residues. Germline V gene lookup returns CDR1 SQVTM and CDR2 ANQGSEA. V lost 3 bases to trimming and J lost 7 bases, with 13 bases between them. As DNA, the CDR3 is TGCAGCGTTGATCAGGGGCGCGAACAGCCCCAGCATTTT. Translating it yields CSVDQGREQPQHF.

In its sample, this clone was seen once. The genes are TRBV25-1 and TRBJ2-3, with TRBD2 identical over 11 bases. This CDR3 contains 16 residues. V was pared by 5 bases and J by 0 bases, with 4 bases of the junction left unmatched. CDR1 and CDR2 (germline): MGHDK, SYGVNS. CDR3 in DNA: TGTGCCAGCAGTTCGACTAGCGGGGTTAGCACAGATACGCAGTATTTT. It yields the protein CASSSTSGVSTDTQYF.

The chain recombines TRBV5-6 with TRBJ2-1, with TRBD1 matching over 11 bases. Germline V gives CDR1 SGHDT, CDR2 YYEEEE. The V segment lost 4 bases and the J segment 8 bases; nucleotides outside the gene matches: 8. This CDR3 spans 15 amino acids. The CDR3, as DNA: TGTGCCAGCAGCCCACTCGGACAGGGGGCTCATGAGCAGTTCTTC. Translating gives CASSPLGQGAHEQFF. The complete variable domain, with remaining parts taken from reference TRBV5-6 and TRBJ2-1, reads DAGVTQSPTHLIKTRGQQVTLRCSPKSGHDTVSWYQQALGQGPQFIFQYYEEEERQRGNFPDRFSGHQFPNYSSELNVNALLLGDSALYLCASSPLGQGAHEQFFGPGTRLTVL.

The chain combines TRBV19 with TRBJ1-5; 10 bases fit TRBD1. Germline V lookup: CDR1 LNHDA, CDR2 SQIVND (reference sequence). The CDR3 extends over 16 amino acids. V was pared by 5 bases and J by 1 base, with 5 bases of the junction left unmatched. CDR3 coding DNA: TGTGCCAGTAGTTACGGGGACAGGGGAAGCAATCAGCCCCAGCATTTT. It codes for CASSYGDRGSNQPQHF.

The rearrangement joins TRBV19 to TRBJ1-2, with 7 bases identical to TRBD1. The CDR3 sequence is 12 residues long. The trim removed 9 bases at V and 8 bases at J, leaving 9 bases unmatched. The germline gives CDR1 LNHDA, CDR2 SQIVND (reference sequence). CDR3 sequence: CASAQGGLGYTF. The DNA for the CDR3 is TGTGCCAGCGCGCAGGGGGGTTTAGGCTACACCTTC.

Only a few counts were recorded for this clone. This chain uses TRBV6-4 with TRBJ2-2; 7 bases map to TRBD2. V trimming: 6 bases; J trimming: 6 bases; junction bases outside the gene matches: 7. Germline CDR1 MRHNA, CDR2 SNTAGT. This CDR3 has 14 amino acids. CDR3: CASSQNGLAGELFF. The CDR3 nucleotides read TGTGCCAGCAGCCAAAATGGACTAGCCGGGGAGCTGTTTTTT.

This chain connects TRBV14 to TRBJ1-6; 9 nucleotides line up with TRBD1. Germline lookup yields CDR1 SGHDN and CDR2 FVKESK. V lost 1 base, J lost 6 bases, and 1 base stayed unmatched. The CDR3 covers 15 residues. The CDR3 region has the DNA TGTGCCAGCAGCCAAGGACAGGGGGGTAATTCACCCCTCCACTTT. The encoded protein is CASSQGQGGNSPLHF.

The chain recombines TRBV3-1 (or the pseudogene TRBV3-2) with TRBJ2-7; 16 nucleotides agree with TRBD2. CDR3 length: 16 amino acids. Germline V lookup: CDR1 LGHDT, CDR2 YNNKEL (reference sequence). V dropped 3 bases and J dropped 2; count of bases not matched to a gene: 1. This CDR3 is CASSQGTSGRAYEQYF. CDR3 coding DNA: TGTGCCAGCAGCCAGGGGACTAGCGGGAGGGCCTACGAGCAGTACTTC.

V and J are TRBV14 and TRBJ2-7; TRBD1 matches at 9 bases. The V gene end was trimmed by 4 bases and the J gene end by 3 bases; junction bases not matched to a gene: 7. Per germline, CDR1 SGHDN and CDR2 FVKESK. The CDR3 spans 15 residues. The CDR3 DNA follows: TGTGCCAGCAGCCCCGGGACAGGGATGGTCTACGAGCAGTACTTC. It specifies CASSPGTGMVYEQYF.

The chain is built from TRBV27 and TRBJ2-7; 7 nucleotides align to TRBD1. In germline, CDR1 is MNHEY, CDR2 SMNVEV (reference sequence). The CDR3 has 13 residues. Losses at the gene ends were 6 bases for V and 3 bases for J; bases not matched to a gene: 5. In nucleotides, the CDR3 is TGTGCCAGCAGCGAATGGACAGGCTACGAGCAGTACTTC. It codes for CASSEWTGYEQYF.

V is TRBV7-2 and J is TRBJ1-4; TRBD1 matches 8 bases. This CDR3 contains 15 residues. V lost 3 bases to trimming and J lost 7 bases; unmatched junction nucleotides: 7. Germline-derived CDR1 and CDR2 are SGHTA and FQGNSA. The CDR3 nucleotides are TGTGCCAGCAGCTTGAGGACAGGGTGGGGTGAAAAACTGTTTTTT. Protein product: CASSLRTGWGEKLFF.

This chain uses TRBV5-1 with TRBJ1-4; TRBD1 is a possible D gene (6 bases). Trimming stripped 0 bases from V and 11 bases from J, with 17 bases between. The CDR3 sequence is 15 residues long. Germline lookup yields CDR1 SGHRS and CDR2 YFSETQ. In DNA form, the CDR3 reads TGCGCCAGCAGCTTGGCCAATCAGGGGCCTGGGAAACTGTTTTTT. It yields the protein CASSLANQGPGKLFF.